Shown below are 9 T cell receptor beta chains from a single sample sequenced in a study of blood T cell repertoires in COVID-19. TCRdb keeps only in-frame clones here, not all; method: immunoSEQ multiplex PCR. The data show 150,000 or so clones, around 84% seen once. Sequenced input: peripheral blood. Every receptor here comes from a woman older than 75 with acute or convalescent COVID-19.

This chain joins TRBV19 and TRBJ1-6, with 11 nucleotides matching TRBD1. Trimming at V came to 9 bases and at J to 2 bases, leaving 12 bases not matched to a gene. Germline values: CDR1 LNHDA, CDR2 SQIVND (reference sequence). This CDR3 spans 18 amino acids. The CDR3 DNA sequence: TGTGCCAGGAACAGGACAGGGGGCGTTGGCCCCTATAATTCACCCCTCCACTTT. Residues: CARNRTGGVGPYNSPLHF.

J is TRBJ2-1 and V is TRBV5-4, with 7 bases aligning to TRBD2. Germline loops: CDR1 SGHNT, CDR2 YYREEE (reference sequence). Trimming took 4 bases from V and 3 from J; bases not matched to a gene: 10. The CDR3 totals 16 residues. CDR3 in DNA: TGTGCCAGCAGCGTGGAGGTCGGGAGGATCTACAATGAGCAGTTCTTC. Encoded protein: CASSVEVGRIYNEQFF. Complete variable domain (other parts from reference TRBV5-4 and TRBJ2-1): ETGVTQSPTHLIKTRGQQVTLRCSSQSGHNTVSWYQQALGQGPQFIFQYYREEENGRGNFPPRFSGLQFPNYSSELNVNALELDDSALYLCASSVEVGRIYNEQFFGPGTRLTVL.

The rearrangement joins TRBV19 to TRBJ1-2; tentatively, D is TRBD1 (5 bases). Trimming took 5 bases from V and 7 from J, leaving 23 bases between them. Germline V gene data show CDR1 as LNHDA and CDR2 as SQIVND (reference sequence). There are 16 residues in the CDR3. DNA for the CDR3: TGTGCCAGTAGTCTCACGGGGACGGCGGGGCTTGGTGGCTACACCTTC. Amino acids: CASSLTGTAGLGGYTF.

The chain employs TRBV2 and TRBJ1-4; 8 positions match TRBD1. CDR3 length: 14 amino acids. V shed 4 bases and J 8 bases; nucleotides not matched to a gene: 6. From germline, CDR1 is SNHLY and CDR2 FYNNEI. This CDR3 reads CASSGQGPREKLFF. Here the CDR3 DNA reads TGTGCCAGCAGTGGACAGGGGCCTAGGGAAAAACTGTTTTTT.

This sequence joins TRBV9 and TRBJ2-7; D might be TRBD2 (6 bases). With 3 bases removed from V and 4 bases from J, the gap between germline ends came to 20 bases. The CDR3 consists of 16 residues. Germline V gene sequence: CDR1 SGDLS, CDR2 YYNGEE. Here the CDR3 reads CASSEYASAFEYEQYF. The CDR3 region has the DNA TGTGCCAGCAGCGAATACGCTAGCGCTTTCGAATACGAGCAGTACTTC.

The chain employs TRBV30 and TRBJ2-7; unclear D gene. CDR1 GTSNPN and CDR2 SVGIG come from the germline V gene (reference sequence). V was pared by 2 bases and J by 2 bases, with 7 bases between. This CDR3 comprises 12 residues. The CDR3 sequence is CAWSPRTYEQYF. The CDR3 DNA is TGTGCCTGGAGTCCCAGGACCTACGAGCAGTACTTC.

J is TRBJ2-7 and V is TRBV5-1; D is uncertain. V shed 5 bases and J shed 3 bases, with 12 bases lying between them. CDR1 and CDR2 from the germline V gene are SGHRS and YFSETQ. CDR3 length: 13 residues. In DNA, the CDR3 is TGCGCCAGCAGTCGCGAAAGCAACTACGAGCAGTACTTC. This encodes CASSRESNYEQYF.

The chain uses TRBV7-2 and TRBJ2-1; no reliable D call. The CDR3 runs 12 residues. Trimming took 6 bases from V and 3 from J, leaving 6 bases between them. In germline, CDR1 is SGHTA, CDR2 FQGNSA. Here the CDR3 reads CASSLDYNEQFF. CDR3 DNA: TGTGCCAGCAGTCTAGACTACAATGAGCAGTTCTTC.

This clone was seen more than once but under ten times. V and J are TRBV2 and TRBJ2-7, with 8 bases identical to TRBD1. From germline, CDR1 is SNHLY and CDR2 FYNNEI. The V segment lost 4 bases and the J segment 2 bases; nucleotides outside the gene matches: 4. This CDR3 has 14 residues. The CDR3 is CASSGTGTPYEQYF. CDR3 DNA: TGTGCCAGCAGTGGGACAGGGACTCCCTACGAGCAGTACTTC. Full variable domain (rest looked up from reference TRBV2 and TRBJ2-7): EPEVTQTPSHQVTQMGQEVILRCVPISNHLYFYWYRQILGQKVEFLVSFYNNEISEKSEIFDDQFSVERPDGSNFTLKIRSTKLEDSAMYFCASSGTGTPYEQYFGPGTRLTVT.